Listed below are T cell receptor beta chains from one sample, sequenced in a study of T cell responses to AZD1222 COVID-19 vaccine. TCRdb's table, derived via immunoSEQ multiplex PCR, lists solely in-frame clones and lacks some. Of around 140,000 clones in the sample, 85% to 95% were seen once. The source material was peripheral blood, sampled after recovery from COVID-19. The receptors come from an adult who had recovered from COVID-19. Each CDR3 is given with its conserved first and last residue. The D gene is left open where the match is weak.

D,V,J,CDR3
.,TRBV7-2,TRBJ1-2,CASSKVGAYGYTF
.,TRBV3-1/TRBV3-2,TRBJ2-2,CASSPVIAALRRELFF
.,TRBV11-2,TRBJ2-7,CASSSESYEQYF
.,TRBV29-1,TRBJ2-1,CSVGITYTRNEQFF
.,TRBV28,TRBJ2-4,CASSNQNRENIQYF
TRBD2,TRBV11-3,TRBJ2-1,CASSLGTSGYNEQFF
.,TRBV14,TRBJ2-5,CASSQEGSPYF
.,TRBV6-5,TRBJ2-5,CASGRTKETQYF
TRBD1,TRBV28,TRBJ1-2,CASSPTDRVTYGYTF
.,TRBV28,TRBJ1-6,CASRFSGTDNSPLHF
.,TRBV19,TRBJ1-1,CASSPSGYTEAFF